The 13 T cell receptor beta chains below all came from one sample that was sequenced in a study of Graves' ophthalmopathy and Graves' hyperthyroidism. For repertoire sequencing, the TCR beta CDR3 regions were amplified from RNA transcripts. HTBI-primed first-round RT-PCR preceded second-round multiplex PCR. TCRdb ran MiXCR on the multiplex PCR reads and lists one entry per CDR3 protein. The table lists around 1.1 million distinct CDR3 sequences, about two fifths of them singletons. Sequencing was performed on peripheral blood or thyroid tissue (not recorded which). The receptor source for this set is an adult man with Graves' hyperthyroidism.

The J gene is TRBJ1-2, the V gene TRBV10-3, with D possibly being TRBD1 (5 bases). The CDR3 runs to 12 residues. The germline gives CDR1 ENHRY, CDR2 SYGVKD. The V and J ends lost 4 bases and 6 bases respectively, with 9 bases between them. The CDR3 loop is CAISVGGDGYTF. The CDR3 DNA sequence: TGTGCCATCAGTGTGGGGGGGGATGGCTACACCTTC.

The chain links TRBV19 to TRBJ1-5; TRBD1 matches 7 bases. The CDR3 runs to 14 residues. CDR1 and CDR2 from the germline V gene are LNHDA and SQIVND (reference sequence). The V gene end was trimmed by 6 bases and the J gene end by 7 bases; junction bases not matched to a gene: 9. The CDR3 nucleotides read TGTGCCAGTAGCCCACCCGACAGGGTCCAGCCCCAGCATTTT. This gives the protein CASSPPDRVQPQHF. The full variable domain, completed using reference TRBV19 and TRBJ1-5, is DGGITQSPKYLFRKEGQNVTLSCEQNLNHDAMYWYRQDPGQGLRLIYYSQIVNDFQKGDIAEGYSVSREKKESFPLTVTSAQKNPTAFYLCASSPPDRVQPQHFGDGTRLSIL.

This clonotype appeared many times. The rearrangement joins TRBV19 to TRBJ2-5, with 9 bases lining up with TRBD1. The CDR3 consists of 16 residues. The V segment lost 6 bases and the J segment 5 bases; nucleotides outside the gene matches: 13. In germline, CDR1 is LNHDA, CDR2 SQIVND (reference sequence). The CDR3 is CASSNHPGQGSETQYF. DNA of the CDR3: TGTGCCAGTAGCAACCATCCGGGACAGGGATCGGAGACCCAGTACTTC.

This clonotype was observed at least ten times. The rearrangement links TRBV4-2 to TRBJ2-5; 9 nucleotides line up with TRBD1. From germline, CDR1 is LGHNA and CDR2 YNFKEQ. This CDR3 spans 13 amino acids. V trimming: 3 bases; J trimming: 7 bases; junction bases outside the gene matches: 3. The CDR3 coding sequence is TGTGCCAGCAGCCAGGGGACAGGGACGACCCAGTACTTC. The encoded protein is CASSQGTGTTQYF.

V usage is TRBV25-1 and J usage is TRBJ1-1; perhaps TRBD1 as D (6 bases). The V end was cut by 1 base, the J end by 0 bases, with 15 bases between. Germline values: CDR1 MGHDK, CDR2 SYGVNS. This CDR3 comprises 17 residues. CDR3 amino acids: CASSEFPGRDMNTEAFF. The CDR3 coding sequence is TGTGCCAGCAGTGAATTCCCGGGGCGGGACATGAACACTGAAGCTTTCTTT.

The chain employs TRBV28 and TRBJ1-4; no definite D call. The V end lost 6 bases, the J end lost 4 bases, and 9 bases lay between the germline ends. The CDR3 spans 13 residues. From germline, CDR1 is MDHEN and CDR2 SYDVKM. The CDR3 DNA sequence: TGTGCCAGCAGGCGGACCTATAATGAAAAACTGTTTTTT. It codes for CASRRTYNEKLFF.

In its sample, this clonotype was seen once. The chain joins TRBV4-3 to TRBJ1-4, with D perhaps matching TRBD1 (6 bases). The CDR3 runs to 18 residues. V was shortened by 4 bases and J by 0 bases, with 18 bases between the two germline ends. Germline assignment: CDR1 LGHNA and CDR2 YSLEER. CDR3 sequence (DNA): TGCGCCAGCAGCCTTTCAACAGGGCTCGGGGCAACTAATGAAAAACTGTTTTTT. This codes for CASSLSTGLGATNEKLFF.

The rearrangement uses TRBV7-2 and TRBJ1-6; D unresolved. The germline gives CDR1 SGHTA, CDR2 FQGNSA. V was shortened by 6 bases and J by 0 bases, with 12 bases between the two germline ends. The CDR3 has 16 residues. CDR3 bases: TGTGCCAGCAGTGGAGACACGAGCTCCTATAATTCACCCCTCCACTTT. Encoded protein: CASSGDTSSYNSPLHF.

The sample holds many counts of this clonotype. V usage is TRBV7-8 and J usage is TRBJ2-5; unclear D gene. Germline-derived CDR1 and CDR2 are SGHVS and FQNEAQ. The CDR3 is 15 amino acids. The germline V and J ends were trimmed by 4 bases and 5 bases, with 17 bases remaining between them. The CDR3: CASSSQLPPRETQYF. CDR3 nucleotides: TGTGCCAGCAGCTCCCAATTGCCGCCCCGGGAGACCCAGTACTTC. The whole variable domain, remainder taken from reference TRBV7-8 and TRBJ2-5, is GAGVSQSPRYKVAKRGQDVALRCDPISGHVSLFWYQQALGQGPEFLTYFQNEAQLDKSGLPSDRFFAERPEGSVSTLKIQRTQQEDSAVYLCASSSQLPPRETQYFGPGTRLLVL.

This clonotype was found a few times. The chain links TRBV10-3 to TRBJ2-3; 7 bases agree with TRBD1. Germline CDR1 and CDR2: ENHRY and SYGVKD. CDR3 length: 14 amino acids. The ends lost 6 bases at V and 1 base at J; junction bases unmatched: 4. CDR3 loop: CAIRGQVGTDTQYF. CDR3 nucleotides: TGTGCCATCAGAGGACAGGTCGGCACAGATACGCAGTATTTT.

There are many counts of this clonotype. The chain links TRBV5-1 to TRBJ1-1, with D uncertain. The V end was cut by 1 base, the J end by 4 bases, with 8 bases between. CDR3 length: 13 residues. Germline loops: CDR1 SGHRS, CDR2 YFSETQ. CDR3 residues: CASSLYGRTEAFF. The CDR3 DNA reads as TGCGCCAGCAGCTTGTATGGGCGCACTGAAGCTTTCTTT. The variable domain in full, completed from reference TRBV5-1 and TRBJ1-1, reads KAGVTQTPRYLIKTRGQQVTLSCSPISGHRSVSWYQQTPGQGLQFLFEYFSETQRNKGNFPGRFSGRQFSNSRSEMNVSTLELGDSALYLCASSLYGRTEAFFGQGTRLTVV.

This clonotype was counted many times. The V gene is TRBV7-9, the J gene TRBJ2-5; no clear D. This CDR3 spans 17 amino acids. Germline CDR1 reads SEHNR; CDR2 reads FQNEAQ (reference sequence). The germline V and J ends were trimmed by 1 base and 5 bases, with 20 bases remaining between them. The CDR3 is CASSLDRLVTKGETQYF. The CDR3 DNA reads TGTGCCAGCAGCTTAGATCGGCTAGTTACAAAAGGGGAGACCCAGTACTTC.

The rearrangement uses TRBV20-1 and TRBJ2-5, with D possibly TRBD2 on 5 matching bases. The CDR3 length is 11 residues. From germline, CDR1 is DFQATT and CDR2 SNEGSKA (reference sequence). Trimming shortened V by 6 bases and J by 3 bases, and 8 bases separated the two germline ends. The CDR3 region is CSAQEEETQYF. CDR3 nucleotides: TGCAGTGCCCAGGAGGAAGAGACCCAGTACTTC.